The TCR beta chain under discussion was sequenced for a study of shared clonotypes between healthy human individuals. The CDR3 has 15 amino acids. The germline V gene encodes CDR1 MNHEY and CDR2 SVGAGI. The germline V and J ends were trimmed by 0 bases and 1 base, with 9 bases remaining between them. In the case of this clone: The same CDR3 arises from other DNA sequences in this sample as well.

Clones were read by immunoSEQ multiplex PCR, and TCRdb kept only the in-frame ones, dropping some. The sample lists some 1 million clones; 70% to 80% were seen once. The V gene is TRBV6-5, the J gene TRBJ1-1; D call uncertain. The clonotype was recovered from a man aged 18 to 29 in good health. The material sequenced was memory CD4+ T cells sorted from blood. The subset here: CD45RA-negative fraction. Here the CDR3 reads CASSYSRYGNTEAFF. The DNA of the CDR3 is TGTGCCAGCAGTTACTCGAGGTACGGGAACACTGAAGCTTTCTTT.